The next 11 T cell receptor beta chains were all read from a single sample in a study of T cell changes during pregnancy in multiple sclerosis. Assay used: immunoSEQ multiplex PCR; TCRdb lists only in-frame clones, some missing. The sample gives about 67,000 clones, roughly nine tenths of which show up once; more than 1.4% is in the top ten. Sequencing used peripheral blood, obtained in the second trimester of pregnancy. Receptors originate from a female donor with multiple sclerosis, enrolled in a pregnancy study.

V usage is TRBV5-1 and J usage is TRBJ2-1; the match to TRBD2 covers 7 bases. CDR3 length: 17 amino acids. With V trimmed by 0 bases and J by 0 bases, 6 bases remained unmatched. CDR1 is SGHRS and CDR2 is YFSETQ in the germline V gene. In DNA, the CDR3 is TGCGCCAGCAGCTTGGAAACAGCGGGGCTCTCCTACAATGAGCAGTTCTTC. This codes for CASSLETAGLSYNEQFF.

The V call is TRBV7-9, the J call TRBJ1-2, with D perhaps TRBD1 (5 bases). CDR1 and CDR2 from the germline V gene are SEHNR and FQNEAQ (reference sequence). Trimming left V 5 bases short and J 2 bases short, with 12 bases between. The CDR3 runs to 14 residues. CDR3 loop: CASSPDGGNYGYTF. The CDR3 region has the DNA TGTGCCAGCAGCCCCGACGGGGGGAACTATGGCTACACCTTC. The variable domain in full, with the rest retrieved from reference TRBV7-9 and TRBJ1-2, is DTGVSQNPRHKITKRGQNVTFRCDPISEHNRLYWYRQTLGQGPEFLTYFQNEAQLEKSRLLSDRFSAERPKGSFSTLEIQRTEQGDSAMYLCASSPDGGNYGYTFGSGTRLTVV.

The chain is built from TRBV18 and TRBJ2-7; 10 bases fit TRBD1. The germline CDR1 and CDR2 sequences are KGHSH and LQKENI. J was trimmed by 7 bases and V by 4 bases; bases with no gene match: 13. There are 16 residues in the CDR3. The CDR3 nucleotides are TGTGCCAGCTCACACGCGGACAGGGGGTCTAGGGGGGAGCAGTACTTC. Translation gives CASSHADRGSRGEQYF.

V gene TRBV18 combines with J gene TRBJ1-2; D is possibly TRBD1 (5 bases). V shed 5 bases and J shed 6 bases, with 10 bases lying between them. CDR1 is KGHSH, CDR2 LQKENI, per germline. The CDR3 consists of 12 residues. The CDR3 region has the DNA TGTGCCAGCTCAGAGACAGTAGATGGCTACACCTTC. Protein: CASSETVDGYTF. Variable domain in full (rest from reference TRBV18 and TRBJ1-2): NAGVMQNPRHLVRRRGQEARLRCSPMKGHSHVYWYRQLPEEGLKFMVYLQKENIIDESGMPKERFSAEFPKEGPSILRIQQVVRGDSAAYFCASSETVDGYTFGSGTRLTVV.

For the CDR3, the DNA is TGTGCCAGCAGTTCACGGGGCAATCAGCCCCAGCATTTT. Translating gives CASSSRGNQPQHF. This chain connects TRBV5-8 to TRBJ1-5; D is undetermined. CDR3 length: 13 residues. The V gene lost 5 bases and the J gene lost 2 bases, with 8 bases spanning the gap. The germline gives CDR1 SGHTS, CDR2 YDEGEE.

This clone was counted a single time. The CDR3 bases are TGTGCCTGGAGTACGACAGGGGGTGAGCAGTTCTTC. Its translation: CAWSTTGGEQFF. The V call is TRBV30, the J call TRBJ2-1; 9 bases are a match to TRBD1. The trim removed 2 bases at V and 9 bases at J, leaving 2 bases unmatched. The germline CDR1 and CDR2 sequences are GTSNPN and SVGIG (reference sequence). The length of the CDR3 is 12 residues.

The chain joins TRBV9 to TRBJ2-7, with D possibly TRBD1 on 6 matching bases. This CDR3 spans 12 amino acids. Germline lookup yields CDR1 SGDLS and CDR2 YYNGEE. V dropped 3 bases and J dropped 6 bases, with 10 bases sitting between them. As DNA, the CDR3 is TGTGCCAGCAGCGAACAGGGTTCCGAGCAGTACTTC. Protein sequence: CASSEQGSEQYF.

The table lists this clone with a count of one. This chain joins TRBV5-1 and TRBJ1-1, with D possibly matching TRBD1 (5 bases). The germline CDR1 and CDR2 sequences are SGHRS and YFSETQ. Trimming stripped 0 bases from V and 2 bases from J, with 11 bases between. CDR3 length equals 15 residues. The CDR3 region is CASSLGQIRNTEAFF. The CDR3 DNA reads TGCGCCAGCAGCTTGGGACAGATTCGAAACACTGAAGCTTTCTTT.

The rearrangement uses TRBV6-1 and TRBJ2-1; a weak D match, TRBD1 (6 bases). The CDR3 extends over 15 amino acids. Germline-derived CDR1 and CDR2 are MNHNS and SASEGT. Trimming stripped 6 bases from V and 3 bases from J, with 15 bases between. Here the CDR3 DNA reads TGTGCCAGCAGGAGGACAGATAACCACTACAATGAGCAGTTCTTC. It encodes CASRRTDNHYNEQFF.

This clone came up once. This rearrangement joins TRBV20-1 to TRBJ1-2; D call uncertain. V gave up 6 bases and J gave up 2 bases, with 4 bases separating them. This CDR3 has 10 residues. CDR1 is DFQATT and CDR2 is SNEGSKA in the germline V gene (reference sequence). The CDR3 reads CSAENYGYTF. The CDR3 DNA follows: TGCAGTGCCGAGAACTATGGCTACACCTTC.

This sequence joins TRBV6-5 and TRBJ2-7; D might be TRBD2 (5 bases). This CDR3 is 14 amino acids long. From germline, CDR1 is MNHEY and CDR2 SVGAGI. V shed 5 bases and J shed 0 bases, with 11 bases lying between them. CDR3: CASSNRAGSYEQYF. The CDR3 nucleotides read TGTGCCAGCAGTAACCGGGCGGGCTCCTACGAGCAGTACTTC.